The 6 T cell receptor beta chains presented below share a single source sample, sequenced in a study of vaccination and CD4 T cells after COVID-19. Treatment in this sample: 10-day PBMC culture with coronavirus spike peptide pools or control peptides (ViraFEST assay). Antigens for these TCRs are unknown. Cultured CD4+ T cell DNA underwent sequencing with the Oncomine TCR Beta short-read assay. TCRdb itself ran the PCR reads through MiXCR, one entry per CDR3 protein. Here the sample spans 15,000 or so distinct CDR3 sequences, 53% being singletons. The sequencing sample was made of CD4+ T cells from blood, cultured in vitro. These receptors were collected from a human donor who had recovered from COVID-19.

The rearrangement uses TRBV5-6 and TRBJ2-5; D gene ambiguous. The CDR3 extends over 13 amino acids. V dropped 2 bases and J dropped 2 bases, with 7 bases sitting between them. From germline, CDR1 is SGHDT and CDR2 YYEEEE. CDR3 sequence reads: CASSFDYQETQYF. The CDR3 DNA is TGTGCCAGCAGCTTCGATTATCAAGAGACCCAGTACTTC.

The V gene is TRBV2, the J gene TRBJ1-5; D perhaps matches TRBD1 (6 bases). The CDR3 has 15 residues. CDR1 is SNHLY and CDR2 is FYNNEI in the germline V gene. V was shortened by 3 bases and J by 4 bases, with 13 bases between the two germline ends. CDR3 DNA: TGTGCCAGCAGTGAGAACAGAGGGGGGAATCAGCCCCAGCATTTT. Its protein product is CASSENRGGNQPQHF. The complete variable domain, with remaining parts taken from reference TRBV2 and TRBJ1-5, reads EPEVTQTPSHQVTQMGQEVILRCVPISNHLYFYWYRQILGQKVEFLVSFYNNEISEKSEIFDDQFSVERPDGSNFTLKIRSTKLEDSAMYFCASSENRGGNQPQHFGDGTRLSIL.

This clonotype was detected a few times. The chain joins TRBV28 to TRBJ2-3, with a tentative D call TRBD2 (6 bases). V lost 4 bases and J lost 3, with 14 bases in between. This CDR3 comprises 15 residues. Germline V gives CDR1 MDHEN, CDR2 SYDVKM. The CDR3 DNA sequence: TGTGCCAGCAGTTGGGCGGGATCGAGGACAGATACGCAGTATTTT. Its translation is CASSWAGSRTDTQYF.

The V and J genes are TRBV2 and TRBJ2-7, with 8 bases identical to TRBD2. The CDR3 is made up of 14 amino acids. CDR1 and CDR2 from the germline V gene are SNHLY and FYNNEI. Losses at the gene ends were 6 bases for V and 4 bases for J; bases not matched to a gene: 8. The CDR3, as DNA: TGTGCCAGCAGGAGACTAGCGAGTGAATACGAGCAGTACTTC. Its translation: CASRRLASEYEQYF.

This chain's CDR3 is CSVNKGLAGVVYEQYF. Here the CDR3 DNA reads TGCAGCGTCAACAAGGGACTAGCGGGAGTGGTATACGAGCAGTACTTC. The chain uses TRBV29-1 and TRBJ2-7; 14 positions match TRBD2. Germline CDR1 reads SQVTM; CDR2 reads ANQGSEA. The CDR3 covers 16 residues. The junction had 11 bases not matched to a gene; V was cut back by 6 bases and J by 4 bases.

The CDR3 sequence: CASRRVQSPGELFF. The CDR3, as DNA: TGTGCCAGCAGGCGGGTCCAAAGCCCCGGGGAGCTGTTTTTT. The rearrangement links TRBV2 to TRBJ2-2, with TRBD2 as a possible D gene (5 bases). Germline CDR1 and CDR2: SNHLY and FYNNEI. V was clipped by 6 bases and J by 6 bases, with 14 bases between them. The CDR3 totals 14 residues.